This is a list of T cell receptor beta chains from one sample in a study of tumor-infiltrating lymphocytes in primary liver carcinoma. TCRdb called the multiplex PCR reads again in MiXCR, with one record for every CDR3 protein. The table has approximately 42,000 distinct CDR3 sequences, around 80% seen once. The source material was tumor-adjacent normal liver tissue. The receptors stem from a woman in her thirties with primary liver carcinoma and hepatitis B virus infection. The CDR3 runs from the conserved cysteine through the conserved F or W. D genes are given only for firm matches. Where a row states a size, it is once, few, many or the class of an expanded clone; other rows omit it.

D gene: -
J gene: TRBJ2-1
clone size: many
V gene: TRBV7-9
CDR3 DNA: TGTGCCAGCAGTTCGGAGTACAATGAGCAGTTCTTC
CDR3 protein: CASSSEYNEQFF

D gene: -
J gene: TRBJ2-7
clone size: -
V gene: TRBV11-2
CDR3 DNA: TGTGCCATCAGCTTGGGATGGGGCGGCGAGCAGTACTTC
CDR3 protein: CAISLGWGGEQYF

D gene: -
J gene: TRBJ2-2
clone size: many
V gene: TRBV28
CDR3 DNA: TGTGCCAGCAGTCTCTTAGGGGAGGTCACCGGGGAGCTGTTTTTT
CDR3 protein: CASSLLGEVTGELFF

D gene: -
J gene: TRBJ2-5
clone size: many
V gene: TRBV7-9
CDR3 DNA: TGTGCCAGCAGCCCAAGACGAGGAGCTCACCAAGAGACCCAGTACTTC
CDR3 protein: CASSPRRGAHQETQYF

D gene: TRBD1
J gene: TRBJ1-1
clone size: -
V gene: TRBV4-1
CDR3 DNA: TGCGCCTGCAGCCAAGTTCTTGACAGGGAGCGAACTGGAGCTTTCTTT
CDR3 protein: CACSQVLDRERTGAFF

D gene: -
J gene: TRBJ2-3
clone size: -
V gene: TRBV29-1
CDR3 DNA: TGCAGCGTCACGCCGAACACAGATACGCATTATTTT
CDR3 protein: CSVTPNTDTHYF

D gene: -
J gene: TRBJ2-2
clone size: -
V gene: TRBV7-8
CDR3 DNA: TGTGCCAGCAGCAACGCCACTTACACCTGGGAGCTGTTTTTT
CDR3 protein: CASSNATYTWELFF

D gene: -
J gene: TRBJ2-2
clone size: -
V gene: TRBV13
CDR3 DNA: TGTGACGGCAGCTTCCAGACAGCGAGCACCGGGGAGCTGTTTTTT
CDR3 protein: CDGSFQTASTGELFF

D gene: -
J gene: TRBJ2-1
clone size: -
V gene: TRBV5-6
CDR3 DNA: TGTCCCAGCAGCTTGGAACTAGCTAACAATAAGCAGTTCTTC
CDR3 protein: CPSSLELANNKQFF

D gene: -
J gene: TRBJ1-4
clone size: -
V gene: TRBV4-3
CDR3 DNA: TGCGCCAGCAGCCGAGGACGCCGGGGCGACACCCCTGAAAAACTGTTTTTT
CDR3 protein: CASSRGRRGDTPEKLFF

D gene: -
J gene: TRBJ2-2
clone size: -
V gene: TRBV5-6
CDR3 DNA: TGTGCCTGCAGCTCGCCACCCAGAGTCACCGGGGACCTGTTTTTT
CDR3 protein: CACSSPPRVTGDLFF

D gene: TRBD2
J gene: TRBJ2-2
clone size: -
V gene: TRBV11-3
CDR3 DNA: TGTGCCAGCAGCTTACGCTGGACTAGCGGGAGGGCCGGAAAGGGTGGGGAGCTGTTTTTT
CDR3 protein: CASSLRWTSGRAGKGGELFF

D gene: -
J gene: TRBJ1-1
clone size: many
V gene: TRBV6-1
CDR3 DNA: TGTGCCAGCAGTGAATTTAGGTTTTACGGTTCTGAAGCTTTCTTT
CDR3 protein: CASSEFRFYGSEAFF

D gene: -
J gene: TRBJ2-1
clone size: few
V gene: TRBV4-3
CDR3 DNA: TGCGCTAGCAGCCAAGACGGGGGCCGCTACAATGAGCAGTTATTC
CDR3 protein: CASSQDGGRYNEQLF

D gene: TRBD2
J gene: TRBJ2-1
clone size: -
V gene: TRBV6-1
CDR3 DNA: TGTGTCAGCAGTGTCGGGACTAACTATTACAATGAGCAGTTCTTC
CDR3 protein: CVSSVGTNYYNEQFF

D gene: TRBD1
J gene: TRBJ1-1
clone size: -
V gene: TRBV6-2/TRBV6-3
CDR3 DNA: TGTGTCAGCAGGATCACCTACAGGGGAAATACTGAAGCTTTCTTT
CDR3 protein: CVSRITYRGNTEAFF

D gene: -
J gene: TRBJ2-1
clone size: -
V gene: TRBV18
CDR3 DNA: TGTGCCAGCTCGGAAGTACGGACTCCTAATGAGCAGTTCTTC
CDR3 protein: CASSEVRTPNEQFF

D gene: -
J gene: TRBJ1-1
clone size: -
V gene: TRBV30
CDR3 DNA: TGTACCTGGAGTGAAATGCTCACTGAAGCTTTCTTT
CDR3 protein: CTWSEMLTEAFF

D gene: -
J gene: TRBJ1-6
clone size: few
V gene: TRBV20-1
CDR3 DNA: TGCAGTGCTAGTCCGGACCTGGACCGTTATAATTCACCCCTCCACTTT
CDR3 protein: CSASPDLDRYNSPLHF

D gene: -
J gene: TRBJ2-3
clone size: few
V gene: TRBV12-3/TRBV12-4
CDR3 DNA: TGTGCCAGCAGTTTTCCCCCTCCTAGCACAGGTACGCAGTATTTT
CDR3 protein: CASSFPPPSTGTQYF

D gene: -
J gene: TRBJ2-6
clone size: -
V gene: TRBV19
CDR3 DNA: TGTGCCAGTCGAGGGACATACGGGGCCAACGTCCTGACTTTC
CDR3 protein: CASRGTYGANVLTF

D gene: -
J gene: TRBJ2-1
clone size: -
V gene: TRBV12-5
CDR3 DNA: TGTGCTAGTGGTTTGACAGATTGCAATGAGAAGTTCTTC
CDR3 protein: CASGLTDCNEKFF

D gene: -
J gene: TRBJ2-3
clone size: medium-sized
V gene: TRBV4-3
CDR3 DNA: TGCGCCAGCAGCCAAGAACGCACAGATACGCAGTATTTT
CDR3 protein: CASSQERTDTQYF

D gene: TRBD1
J gene: TRBJ2-7
clone size: -
V gene: TRBV11-2
CDR3 DNA: TGTGCCAGTAGCTTAGACGGGACAGGGCGCTATGAGCAGTACTTC
CDR3 protein: CASSLDGTGRYEQYF

D gene: -
J gene: TRBJ1-2
clone size: -
V gene: TRBV6-2/TRBV6-3
CDR3 DNA: TGTACCAGCAGTTACGGGGGGATCTATGGCTACACCTTC
CDR3 protein: CTSSYGGIYGYTF

D gene: TRBD1
J gene: TRBJ2-1
clone size: -
V gene: TRBV11-1
CDR3 DNA: TGTGCCAGCGGCTTGGGACAGGGCGCTCACACTGCGCAGTTCTTC
CDR3 protein: CASGLGQGAHTAQFF

D gene: -
J gene: TRBJ2-7
clone size: many
V gene: TRBV20-1
CDR3 DNA: TGCAGTGCTAAGACGCCGGGACTGATATACGAGCAGTACTTC
CDR3 protein: CSAKTPGLIYEQYF

D gene: -
J gene: TRBJ1-1
clone size: -
V gene: TRBV6-5
CDR3 DNA: TGTGCCAGCAGTTACGACATGGAAACTGAAGCTTTCTTT
CDR3 protein: CASSYDMETEAFF

D gene: -
J gene: TRBJ2-1
clone size: -
V gene: TRBV6-1
CDR3 DNA: TGTGCCAGCAGCCAGCAGCGGTTCTTCTGCAATGAGCAGTTCTTC
CDR3 protein: CASSQQRFFCNEQFF

D gene: -
J gene: TRBJ2-2
clone size: -
V gene: TRBV30
CDR3 DNA: TGTGCCTGTACCCTTCACACTGGGGAGCTGTTTTTT
CDR3 protein: CACTLHTGELFF

D gene: -
J gene: TRBJ2-1
clone size: -
V gene: TRBV6-2/TRBV6-3
CDR3 DNA: TGTGCCAGCAGCTGGGTTGCCAATTATCAGTTCTTC
CDR3 protein: CASSWVANYQFF